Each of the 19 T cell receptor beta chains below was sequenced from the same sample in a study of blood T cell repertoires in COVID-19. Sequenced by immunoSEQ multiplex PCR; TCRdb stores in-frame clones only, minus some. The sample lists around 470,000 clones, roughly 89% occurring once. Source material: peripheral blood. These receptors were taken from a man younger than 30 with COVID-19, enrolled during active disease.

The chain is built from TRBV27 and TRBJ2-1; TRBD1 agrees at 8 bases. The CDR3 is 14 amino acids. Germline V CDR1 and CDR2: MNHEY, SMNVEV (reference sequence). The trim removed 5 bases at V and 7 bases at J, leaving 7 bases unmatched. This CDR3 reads CASSPRGRLNEQFF. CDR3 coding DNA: TGTGCCAGCAGTCCCAGGGGGCGCCTAAATGAGCAGTTCTTC.

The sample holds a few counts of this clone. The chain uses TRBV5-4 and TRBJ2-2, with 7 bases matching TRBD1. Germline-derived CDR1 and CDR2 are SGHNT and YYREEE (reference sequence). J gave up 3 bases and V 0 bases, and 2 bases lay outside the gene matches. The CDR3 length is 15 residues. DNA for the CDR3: TGTGCCAGCAGCTTGGTGACAGGGCACACCGGGGAGCTGTTTTTT. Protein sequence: CASSLVTGHTGELFF.

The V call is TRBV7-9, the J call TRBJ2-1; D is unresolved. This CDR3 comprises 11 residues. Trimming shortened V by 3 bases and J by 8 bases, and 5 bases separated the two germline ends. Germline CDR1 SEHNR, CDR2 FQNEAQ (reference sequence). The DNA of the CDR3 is TGTGCCAGCAGCTTTGGGCATGAGCAGTTCTTC. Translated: CASSFGHEQFF. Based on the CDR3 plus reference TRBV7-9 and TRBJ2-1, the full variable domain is DTGVSQNPRHKITKRGQNVTFRCDPISEHNRLYWYRQTLGQGPEFLTYFQNEAQLEKSRLLSDRFSAERPKGSFSTLEIQRTEQGDSAMYLCASSFGHEQFFGPGTRLTVL.

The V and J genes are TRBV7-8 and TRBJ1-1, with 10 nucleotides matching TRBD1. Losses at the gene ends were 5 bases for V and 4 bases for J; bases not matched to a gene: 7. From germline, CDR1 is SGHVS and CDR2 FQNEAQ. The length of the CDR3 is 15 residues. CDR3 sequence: CASSRDRGLGTEAFF. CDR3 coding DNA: TGTGCCAGCAGCAGGGACAGGGGTCTCGGCACTGAAGCTTTCTTT.

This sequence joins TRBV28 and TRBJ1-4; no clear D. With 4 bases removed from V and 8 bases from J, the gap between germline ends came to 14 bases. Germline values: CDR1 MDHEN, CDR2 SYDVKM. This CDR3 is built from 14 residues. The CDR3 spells CASSSPGSGEKLFF. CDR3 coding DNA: TGTGCCAGCAGTTCCCCGGGGAGTGGGGAAAAACTGTTTTTT. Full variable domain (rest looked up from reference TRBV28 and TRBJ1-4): DVKVTQSSRYLVKRTGEKVFLECVQDMDHENMFWYRQDPGLGLRLIYFSYDVKMKEKGDIPEGYSVSREKKERFSLILESASTNQTSMYLCASSSPGSGEKLFFGSGTQLSVL.

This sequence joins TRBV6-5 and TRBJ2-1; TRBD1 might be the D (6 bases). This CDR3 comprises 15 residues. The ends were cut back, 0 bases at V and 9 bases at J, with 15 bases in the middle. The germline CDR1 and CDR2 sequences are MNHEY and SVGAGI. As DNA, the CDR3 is TGTGCCAGCAGTTACTCGATTACAGGGAAGGGTGAGCAGTTCTTC. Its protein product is CASSYSITGKGEQFF.

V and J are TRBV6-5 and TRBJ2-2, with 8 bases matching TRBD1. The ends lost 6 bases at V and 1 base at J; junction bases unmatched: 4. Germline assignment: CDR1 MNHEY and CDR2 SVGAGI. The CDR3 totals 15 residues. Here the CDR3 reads CASSSGQGNTGELFF. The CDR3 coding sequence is TGTGCCAGCAGCTCCGGACAGGGGAACACCGGGGAGCTGTTTTTT.

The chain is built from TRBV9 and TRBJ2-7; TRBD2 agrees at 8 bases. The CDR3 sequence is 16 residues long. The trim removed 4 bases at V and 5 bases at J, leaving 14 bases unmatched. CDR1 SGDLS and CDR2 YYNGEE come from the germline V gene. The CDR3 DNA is TGTGCCAGCAGCACCCGACTCGCGGGGGGTAACAACGAGCAGTACTTC. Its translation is CASSTRLAGGNNEQYF.

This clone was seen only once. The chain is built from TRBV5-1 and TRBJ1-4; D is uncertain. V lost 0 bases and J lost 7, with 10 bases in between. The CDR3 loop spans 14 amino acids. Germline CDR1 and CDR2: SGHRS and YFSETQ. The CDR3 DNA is TGCGCCAGCAGCTTGGGGCCAGTTTCTGAAAAACTGTTTTTT. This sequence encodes CASSLGPVSEKLFF.

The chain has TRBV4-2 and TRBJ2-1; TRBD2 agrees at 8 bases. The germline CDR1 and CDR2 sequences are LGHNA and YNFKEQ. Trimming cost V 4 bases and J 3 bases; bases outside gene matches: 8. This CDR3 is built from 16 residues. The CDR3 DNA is TGTGCCAGCAGCCGAAGTTCTAGCGGGCGCTACAATGAGCAGTTCTTC. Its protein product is CASSRSSSGRYNEQFF.

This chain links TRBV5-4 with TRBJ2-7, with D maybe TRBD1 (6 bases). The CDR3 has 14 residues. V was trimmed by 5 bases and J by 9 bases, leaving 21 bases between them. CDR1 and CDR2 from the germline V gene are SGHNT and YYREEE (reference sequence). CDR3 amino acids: CASRPGQFSTRQYF. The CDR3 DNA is TGTGCCAGCAGGCCGGGACAATTTTCAACGCGGCAGTACTTC.

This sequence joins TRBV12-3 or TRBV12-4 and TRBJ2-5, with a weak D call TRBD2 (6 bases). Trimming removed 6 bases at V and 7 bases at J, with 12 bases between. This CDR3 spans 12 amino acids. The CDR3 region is CASRTTSPTQYF. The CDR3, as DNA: TGTGCCAGCAGAACGACTAGTCCGACCCAGTACTTC.

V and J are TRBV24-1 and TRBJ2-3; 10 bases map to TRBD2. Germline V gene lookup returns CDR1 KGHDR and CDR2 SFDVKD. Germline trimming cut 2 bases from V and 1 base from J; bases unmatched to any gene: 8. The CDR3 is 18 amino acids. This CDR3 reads CATSDYTTGTSGTDTQYF. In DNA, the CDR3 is TGTGCCACCAGTGATTATACGACCGGGACTAGCGGCACAGATACGCAGTATTTT.

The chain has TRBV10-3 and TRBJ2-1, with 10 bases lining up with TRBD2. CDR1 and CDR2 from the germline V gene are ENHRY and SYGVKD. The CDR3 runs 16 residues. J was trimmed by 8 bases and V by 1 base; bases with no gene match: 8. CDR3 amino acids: CAISELQREGLHEQFF. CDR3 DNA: TGTGCCATCAGTGAGTTGCAGCGGGAGGGCCTCCATGAGCAGTTCTTC.

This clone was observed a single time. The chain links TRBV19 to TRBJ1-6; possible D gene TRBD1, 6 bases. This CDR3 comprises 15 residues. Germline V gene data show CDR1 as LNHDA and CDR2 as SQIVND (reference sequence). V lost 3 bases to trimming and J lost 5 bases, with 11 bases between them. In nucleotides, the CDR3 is TGTGCCAGTAGTATCGGGGGGCTCGATAATTCACCCCTCCACTTT. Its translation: CASSIGGLDNSPLHF.

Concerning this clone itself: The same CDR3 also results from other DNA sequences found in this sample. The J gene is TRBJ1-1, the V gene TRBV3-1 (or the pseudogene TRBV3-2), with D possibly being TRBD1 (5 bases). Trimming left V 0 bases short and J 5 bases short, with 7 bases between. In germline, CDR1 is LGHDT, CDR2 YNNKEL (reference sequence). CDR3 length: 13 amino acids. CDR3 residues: CASSQDRGTEAFF. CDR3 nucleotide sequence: TGTGCCAGCAGCCAAGATCGGGGGACTGAAGCTTTCTTT.

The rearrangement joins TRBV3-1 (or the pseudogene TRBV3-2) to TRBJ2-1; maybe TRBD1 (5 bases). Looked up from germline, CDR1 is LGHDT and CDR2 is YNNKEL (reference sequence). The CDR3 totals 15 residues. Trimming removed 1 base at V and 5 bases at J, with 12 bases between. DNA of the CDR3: TGTGCCAGCAGCCAAGGGTCAGGGCTGGACAATGAGCAGTTCTTC. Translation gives CASSQGSGLDNEQFF.

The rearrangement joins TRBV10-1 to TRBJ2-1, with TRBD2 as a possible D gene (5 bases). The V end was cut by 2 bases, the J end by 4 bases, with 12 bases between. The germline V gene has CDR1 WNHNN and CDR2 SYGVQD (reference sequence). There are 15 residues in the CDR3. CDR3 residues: CASSERRQVYNEQFF. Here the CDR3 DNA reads TGCGCCAGCAGTGAGCGGAGGCAGGTGTACAATGAGCAGTTCTTC.

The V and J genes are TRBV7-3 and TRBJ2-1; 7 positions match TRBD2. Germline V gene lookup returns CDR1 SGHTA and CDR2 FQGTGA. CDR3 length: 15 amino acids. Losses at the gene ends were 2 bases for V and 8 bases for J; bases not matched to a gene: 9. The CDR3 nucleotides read TGTGCCAGCAGCTTATCCGCGGGAGCTATAGATGAGCAGTTCTTC. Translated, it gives CASSLSAGAIDEQFF.